One and the same sample provided the 17 T cell receptor beta chains below, sequenced in a study of T cells in Graves' hyperthyroidism and ophthalmopathy. TCR beta CDR3 regions were amplified from RNA. The TCR CDR3 was amplified in a first-round RT-PCR using the HTBI primer set. Each CDR3 protein is one row after TCRdb ran MiXCR on the multiplex PCR reads. The table includes about 760,000 distinct CDR3 sequences, just over 35% detected once. The sample taken for sequencing was blood. The receptors derive from a woman aged 40 to 50 with Graves' hyperthyroidism.

This clonotype was detected many times. V is TRBV7-8 and J is TRBJ2-7; D might be TRBD2 (7 bases). CDR3 length equals 13 residues. Trimming removed 5 bases at V and 6 bases at J, with 14 bases between. In germline, CDR1 is SGHVS, CDR2 FQNEAQ. In nucleotides, the CDR3 is TGTGCCAGCAGCAAGGGGGGGGCGAGCGAGCAGTACTTC. This codes for CASSKGGASEQYF.

This clonotype came up many times. The gene calls are TRBV20-1 and TRBJ2-7, with D unclear. Trimming took off 3 bases at V and 1 base at J, with 7 bases between the two ends. Germline loops: CDR1 DFQATT, CDR2 SNEGSKA (reference sequence). The length of the CDR3 is 12 residues. CDR3 amino acids: CSASGLSYEQYF. CDR3 bases: TGCAGTGCTAGCGGGTTATCCTACGAGCAGTACTTC.

This clonotype was observed many times. The chain couples TRBV15 to TRBJ1-1; 7 positions match TRBD1. With 5 bases clipped from V and 5 bases from J, the junction kept 11 bases outside the gene matches. CDR1 and CDR2 (germline): LNHNV, YYDKDF (reference sequence). The CDR3 sequence is 15 residues long. For the CDR3, the DNA is TGTGCCACCAGCTTCAACCGACAGGGAATTACTGAAGCTTTCTTT. The encoded protein is CATSFNRQGITEAFF.

The V call is TRBV19, the J call TRBJ2-2, with D unclear. V was clipped by 4 bases and J by 3 bases, with 12 bases between them. The CDR3 is 15 amino acids. Germline-derived CDR1 and CDR2 are LNHDA and SQIVND (reference sequence). This CDR3 reads CASSKPGFHTGELFF. In nucleotides, the CDR3 is TGTGCCAGTAGTAAACCGGGCTTTCACACCGGGGAGCTGTTTTTT.

The chain joins TRBV27 to TRBJ2-7; D remains ambiguous. V dropped 5 bases and J dropped 6 bases, with 11 bases sitting between them. Germline assignment: CDR1 MNHEY and CDR2 SMNVEV (reference sequence). CDR3 length equals 12 residues. This chain's CDR3 is CASSPSDGEQYF. The DNA of the CDR3 is TGTGCCAGCAGTCCTTCGGACGGCGAGCAGTACTTC.

This clonotype was recorded only once. The CDR3 region has the DNA TGTGCCATGGCGCCTGGATCGAGGGCTTATTATGGCTACACCTTC. Residues: CAMAPGSRAYYGYTF. The chain is built from TRBV12-3 or TRBV12-4 and TRBJ1-2; D is unclear. Deletions cut 10 bases from V and 5 bases from J, with 23 bases between. The CDR3 length is 15 residues.

This clonotype turned up a few times. The V and J genes are TRBV12-3 or TRBV12-4 and TRBJ1-2; D ambiguous. CDR3 length: 14 residues. Trimming shortened V by 3 bases and J by 4 bases, and 12 bases separated the two germline ends. This chain's CDR3 is CASSFGQTVYGYTF. Here the CDR3 DNA reads TGTGCCAGCAGTTTCGGCCAAACAGTCTATGGCTACACCTTC.

V usage is TRBV28 and J usage is TRBJ2-2, with D perhaps matching TRBD1 (6 bases). The CDR3 is 15 residues long. Trimming cost V 5 bases and J 5 bases, with 15 bases left between them. Germline-derived CDR1 and CDR2 are MDHEN and SYDVKM. This chain's CDR3 is CASSPQTRGTGELFF. DNA of the CDR3: TGTGCCAGCAGTCCTCAAACCAGGGGTACCGGGGAGCTGTTTTTT.

This clonotype was picked up a small number of times. This sequence joins TRBV20-1 and TRBJ2-2; D is possibly TRBD2 (6 bases). Germline-derived CDR1 and CDR2 are DFQATT and SNEGSKA (reference sequence). The CDR3 covers 17 residues. The germline V and J ends were trimmed by 1 base and 0 bases, with 15 bases remaining between them. Here the CDR3 reads CSARGTSWGANTGELFF. In DNA form, the CDR3 reads TGCAGTGCTAGAGGGACTTCTTGGGGGGCGAACACCGGGGAGCTGTTTTTT.

This clonotype was observed many times. The chain combines TRBV7-8 with TRBJ2-7; 7 nucleotides agree with TRBD1. This CDR3 has 15 amino acids. CDR1 SGHVS and CDR2 FQNEAQ come from the germline V gene. J lost 0 bases, V lost 5 bases, and 7 bases had no gene match. The CDR3 protein is CASSLDRDLSYEQYF. CDR3 nucleotide sequence: TGTGCCAGCAGCCTAGACAGGGATCTCTCCTACGAGCAGTACTTC.

This clonotype was seen a handful of times. V is TRBV13 and J is TRBJ2-7; no firm D call. There are 16 residues in the CDR3. Germline assignment: CDR1 PRHDT and CDR2 FYEKMQ (reference sequence). V was pared by 5 bases and J by 2 bases, with 19 bases between. The chain's CDR3 is CASSTYSNTFTYEQYF. CDR3 sequence (DNA): TGTGCCAGCAGCACCTACAGCAATACCTTTACCTACGAGCAGTACTTC. Based on the CDR3 plus reference TRBV13 and TRBJ2-7, the full variable domain is AAGVIQSPRHLIKEKRETATLKCYPIPRHDTVYWYQQGPGQDPQFLISFYEKMQSDKGSIPDRFSAQQFSDYHSELNMSSLELGDSALYFCASSTYSNTFTYEQYFGPGTRLTVT.

The chain carries TRBV6-4 and TRBJ1-1; D possibly corresponds to TRBD1 (6 bases). The V end lost 3 bases, the J end lost 6 bases, and 20 bases lay between the germline ends. The CDR3 has 16 residues. In germline, CDR1 is MRHNA, CDR2 SNTAGT. CDR3 DNA: TGTGCCAGCAGTGAAGGAAGGGAAAACAGGGCGGCTGAAGCTTTCTTT. It encodes CASSEGRENRAAEAFF.

A few counts support this clonotype. The chain has TRBV6-5 and TRBJ2-5; the match to TRBD1 covers 8 bases. The V and J ends lost 2 bases and 5 bases, in that order; junction bases with no gene match: 10. Germline V gene data show CDR1 as MNHEY and CDR2 as SVGAGI. The CDR3 loop spans 16 amino acids. CDR3 coding DNA: TGTGCCAGCAGTTACCGACTCGGACAGGGCGGCGAGACCCAGTACTTC. As protein: CASSYRLGQGGETQYF.

Note on this clonotype: This may stem from a read error, because a much larger clone lies one nucleotide away. V gene TRBV7-2 combines with J gene TRBJ1-5, with D perhaps TRBD1 (5 bases). From germline, CDR1 is SGHTA and CDR2 FQGNSA. The CDR3 covers 15 residues. CDR3 sequence reads: CASSLEGTRNRPQHF. The CDR3 DNA reads as TGTGCCAGCAGCTTAGAGGGGACGCGCAATCGGCCCCAGCATTTT.

The chain couples TRBV25-1 to TRBJ1-4; no reliable D call. Trimming stripped 10 bases from V and 4 bases from J, with 13 bases between. The CDR3 consists of 13 residues. The germline CDR1 and CDR2 sequences are MGHDK and SYGVNS. The CDR3 protein is CAKSLEGNEKLFF. The CDR3 coding sequence is TGTGCCAAAAGTCTCGAGGGTAATGAAAAACTGTTTTTT.

The CDR3 DNA reads as TGTGCCAGCAGTTTATCACGTCGGTTGAACACTGAAGCTTTCTTT. Translation gives CASSLSRRLNTEAFF. The chain joins TRBV6-5 to TRBJ1-1; D call uncertain. V dropped 4 bases and J dropped 0 bases, with 12 bases sitting between them. Germline assignment: CDR1 MNHEY and CDR2 SVGAGI. The length of the CDR3 is 15 residues.

The gene calls are TRBV6-2 or TRBV6-3 and TRBJ1-1; 7 bases are shared with TRBD1. Per germline, CDR1 MNHEY and CDR2 SVGEGT. V trimming: 5 bases; J trimming: 5 bases; junction bases outside the gene matches: 14. The CDR3 loop spans 16 amino acids. The CDR3 is CASSDRQGPGGTEAFF. CDR3 in DNA: TGTGCCAGCAGTGACCGACAGGGCCCCGGTGGGACTGAAGCTTTCTTT.